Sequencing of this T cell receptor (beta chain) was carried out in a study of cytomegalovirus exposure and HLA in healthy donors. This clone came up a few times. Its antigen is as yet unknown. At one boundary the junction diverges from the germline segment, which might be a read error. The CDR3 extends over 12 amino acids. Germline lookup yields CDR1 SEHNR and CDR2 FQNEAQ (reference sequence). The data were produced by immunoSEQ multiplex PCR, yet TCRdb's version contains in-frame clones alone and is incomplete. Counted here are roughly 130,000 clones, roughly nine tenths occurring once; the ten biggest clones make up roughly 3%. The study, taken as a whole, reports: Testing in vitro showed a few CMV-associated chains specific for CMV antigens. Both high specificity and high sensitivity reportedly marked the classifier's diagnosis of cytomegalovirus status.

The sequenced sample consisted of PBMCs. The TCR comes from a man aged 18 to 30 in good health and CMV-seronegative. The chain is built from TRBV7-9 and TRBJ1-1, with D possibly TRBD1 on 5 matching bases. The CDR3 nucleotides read TGTGCCAGCAGCATTCCGGGACTCAAGCCCCTCTTT. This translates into CASSIPGLKPLF.